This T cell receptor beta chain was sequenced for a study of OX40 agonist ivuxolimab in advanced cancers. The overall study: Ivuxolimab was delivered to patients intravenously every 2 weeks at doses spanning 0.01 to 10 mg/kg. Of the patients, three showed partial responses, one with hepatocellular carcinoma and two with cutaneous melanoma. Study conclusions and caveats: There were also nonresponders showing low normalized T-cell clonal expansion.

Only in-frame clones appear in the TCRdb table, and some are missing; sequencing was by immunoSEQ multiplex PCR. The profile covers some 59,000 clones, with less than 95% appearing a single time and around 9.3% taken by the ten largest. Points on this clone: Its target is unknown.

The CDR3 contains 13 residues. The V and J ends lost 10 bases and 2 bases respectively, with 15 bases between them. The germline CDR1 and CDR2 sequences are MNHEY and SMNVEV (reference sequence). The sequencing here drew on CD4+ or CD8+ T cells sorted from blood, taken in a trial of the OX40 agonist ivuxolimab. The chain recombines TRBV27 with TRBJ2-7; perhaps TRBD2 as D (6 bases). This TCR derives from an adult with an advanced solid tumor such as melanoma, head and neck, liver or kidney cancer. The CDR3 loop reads CATGQTGAYEQYF. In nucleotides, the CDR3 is TGTGCCACCGGGCAGACGGGAGCCTACGAGCAGTACTTC.